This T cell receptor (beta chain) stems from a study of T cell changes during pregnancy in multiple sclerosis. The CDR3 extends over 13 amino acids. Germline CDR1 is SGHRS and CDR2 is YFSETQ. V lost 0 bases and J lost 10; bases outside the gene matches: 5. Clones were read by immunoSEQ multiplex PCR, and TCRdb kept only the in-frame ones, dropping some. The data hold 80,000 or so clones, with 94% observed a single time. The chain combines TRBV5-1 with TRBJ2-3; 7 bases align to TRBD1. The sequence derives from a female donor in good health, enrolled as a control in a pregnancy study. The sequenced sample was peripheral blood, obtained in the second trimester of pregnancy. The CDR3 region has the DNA TGCGCCAGCAGCTTGGCCGGGACAGTGGCGCAGTATTTT. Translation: CASSLAGTVAQYF.